One sample yielded the 30 T cell receptor beta chains listed below, sequenced in a study of cytomegalovirus exposure and HLA in healthy donors. Primers included in the PCR were 60 Vbeta and 13 Jbeta primers. The protocol was immunoSEQ multiplex PCR, while the TCRdb copy is restricted to in-frame clones and leaves out a portion. This table holds around 200,000 clones, almost 70% found once. Material for sequencing was PBMCs. The receptors here all came from a man aged 40-49 years in good health and CMV-seropositive.

The chain joins TRBV28 to TRBJ1-1; unclear D gene. This CDR3 contains 14 residues. V lost 2 bases, J lost 6 bases, and 13 bases lay in between. Germline V gene sequence: CDR1 MDHEN, CDR2 SYDVKM. CDR3 loop: CASSLPGGFAEAFF. CDR3 sequence (DNA): TGTGCCAGCAGTTTACCCGGCGGGTTCGCTGAAGCTTTCTTT.

The chain is built from TRBV13 and TRBJ2-1; 9 nucleotides agree with TRBD1. Per the germline V gene, CDR1 is PRHDT and CDR2 is FYEKMQ (reference sequence). Trimming removed 3 bases from V and 7 bases from J; junction bases left unmatched: 4. The CDR3 is made up of 14 amino acids. The CDR3 here is CASSFPTGGNEQFF. The CDR3 bases are TGTGCCAGCAGCTTCCCGACAGGGGGGAATGAGCAGTTCTTC.

V is TRBV5-1 and J is TRBJ2-3, with 7 bases fitting TRBD1. The CDR3 has 15 amino acids. V shed 4 bases, J shed 5 bases, and the junction held 10 bases outside the gene matches. CDR1 is SGHRS, CDR2 YFSETQ, per germline. CDR3 sequence: CASSIGTAPGDTQYF. The CDR3 DNA sequence: TGCGCCAGCAGCATCGGGACAGCCCCGGGAGATACGCAGTATTTT.

This clone was observed a few times. The chain recombines TRBV6-1 with TRBJ2-3; TRBD1 agrees at 7 bases. V shed 6 bases, J shed 5 bases, and the junction held 8 bases outside the gene matches. Looked up from germline, CDR1 is MNHNS and CDR2 is SASEGT. This CDR3 region has 14 residues. CDR3 in DNA: TGTGCCAGCAGGAGAGAGGGGGCAAAAGATACGCAGTATTTT. Its protein is CASRREGAKDTQYF.

In its sample, this clone was seen once. V is TRBV2 and J is TRBJ2-1, with TRBD2 matching over 11 bases. The CDR3 runs 16 residues. The germline V gene has CDR1 SNHLY and CDR2 FYNNEI. Unmatched junction bases numbered 3, after V lost 5 bases and J lost 0 bases. DNA for the CDR3: TGTGCCAGCAGTCGGACTAGCGGGTCCTCCTACAATGAGCAGTTCTTC. Amino acid sequence: CASSRTSGSSYNEQFF. Drawing the rest from reference TRBV2 and TRBJ2-1, the complete variable domain is EPEVTQTPSHQVTQMGQEVILRCVPISNHLYFYWYRQILGQKVEFLVSFYNNEISEKSEIFDDQFSVERPDGSNFTLKIRSTKLEDSAMYFCASSRTSGSSYNEQFFGPGTRLTVL.

The J gene is TRBJ1-5, the V gene TRBV5-4; possibly TRBD1 for D (5 bases). This CDR3 spans 14 amino acids. Trimming removed 4 bases at V and 4 bases at J, with 12 bases between. Germline V gives CDR1 SGHNT, CDR2 YYREEE (reference sequence). The CDR3 DNA is TGTGCCAGCAGCCCCGGGGGGTCAAATCAGCCCCAGCATTTT. Protein sequence: CASSPGGSNQPQHF.

The chain has TRBV6-5 and TRBJ1-6, with 7 bases lining up with TRBD1. With V trimmed by 0 bases and J by 7 bases, 6 bases remained unmatched. CDR1 MNHEY and CDR2 SVGAGI come from the germline V gene. The CDR3 sequence is 16 residues long. This chain's CDR3 is CASSYSGDSLNSPLHF. The CDR3 DNA sequence: TGTGCCAGCAGTTACTCCGGGGACAGCTTAAATTCACCCCTCCACTTT.

This chain links TRBV19 with TRBJ2-5, with 8 bases identical to TRBD1. CDR3 length: 13 residues. Trimming cost V 4 bases and J 5 bases; bases outside gene matches: 3. In germline, CDR1 is LNHDA, CDR2 SQIVND (reference sequence). The CDR3 spells CASSSRDRETQYF. The CDR3 DNA reads as TGTGCCAGTAGTAGCCGGGACAGGGAGACCCAGTACTTC.

This chain connects TRBV4-1 to TRBJ2-6; perhaps TRBD2 as D (6 bases). The V end lost 0 bases, the J end lost 0 bases, and 6 bases lay between the germline ends. Germline loops: CDR1 MGHRA, CDR2 YSYEKL. There are 16 residues in the CDR3. The CDR3 bases are TGCGCCAGCAGCCAAGAGGGGGGCTCTGGGGCCAACGTCCTGACTTTC. It codes for CASSQEGGSGANVLTF.

The rearrangement links TRBV5-1 to TRBJ2-5, with 8 nucleotides matching TRBD2. This CDR3 has 15 amino acids. Germline CDR1 reads SGHRS; CDR2 reads YFSETQ. The V gene end was trimmed by 5 bases and the J gene end by 7 bases; junction bases not matched to a gene: 13. The CDR3 is CASSLTPGLVVTQYF. As DNA, the CDR3 is TGCGCCAGCAGTTTGACACCGGGACTAGTCGTGACCCAGTACTTC.

This sequence joins TRBV5-1 and TRBJ1-5; 9 nucleotides line up with TRBD1. CDR1 and CDR2 from the germline V gene are SGHRS and YFSETQ. The CDR3 length is 15 residues. Trimming at V came to 4 bases and at J to 6 bases, leaving 8 bases not matched to a gene. This chain's CDR3 is CASSPGTGMGQPQHF. The CDR3 DNA is TGCGCCAGCAGCCCAGGGACAGGGATGGGTCAGCCCCAGCATTTT.

The gene calls are TRBV23-1 and TRBJ1-2; D gene unclear. TRBV23-1 is noted as an ORF with a role that remains uncertain. V was trimmed by 0 bases and J by 1 base, leaving 12 bases between them. The CDR3 is 16 residues long. The chain's CDR3 is CASSQSRELSNYGYTF. CDR3 sequence (DNA): TGCGCCAGCAGTCAATCACGGGAGCTTAGTAACTATGGCTACACCTTC.

This rearrangement joins TRBV6-4 to TRBJ2-3, with 10 bases lining up with TRBD2. J was trimmed by 6 bases and V by 6 bases; bases with no gene match: 12. Germline V gene sequence: CDR1 MRHNA, CDR2 SNTAGT. The CDR3 is 16 amino acids. CDR3 protein: CASSRSERGGWDTQYF. In nucleotides, the CDR3 is TGTGCCAGCAGCCGATCGGAGCGGGGGGGCTGGGATACGCAGTATTTT.

With regard to this clone: Different DNA sequences within this sample yield the same CDR3. The CDR3 loop is CKQKAAYEQYF. CDR3 bases: TGTAAGCAGAAGGCGGCATACGAGCAGTACTTC. The genes are TRBV7-5 and TRBJ2-7; the table's D gene call, TRBD2, was not cross checked with the DNA. TRBV7-5 is given as a pseudogene. This CDR3 has 11 amino acids.

The rearrangement joins TRBV5-6 to TRBJ2-5; tentative D call: TRBD1 (6 bases). The J call could be wrong; TRBJ2-7 is a better fit for the DNA end. Germline CDR1 is SGHDT and CDR2 is YYEEEE. The CDR3 has 15 amino acids. CDR3 amino acids: CASSPKGVGVYEQYF. CDR3 nucleotide sequence: TGTGCCAGCAGCCCGAAGGGGGTCGGAGTCTACGAGCAGTACTTC.

The gene calls are TRBV10-3 and TRBJ2-3, with TRBD2 matching over 8 bases. This CDR3 region has 16 residues. The germline V gene has CDR1 ENHRY and CDR2 SYGVKD. Trimming removed 5 bases from V and 2 bases from J; junction bases left unmatched: 9. The CDR3 coding sequence is TGTGCCATCAGTACCGCGGGGGGATGGGACACAGATACGCAGTATTTT. This gives the protein CAISTAGGWDTDTQYF.

The chain recombines TRBV5-6 with TRBJ2-7, with a tentative D call TRBD2 (6 bases). The CDR3 spans 15 residues. Germline CDR1 and CDR2: SGHDT and YYEEEE. The V end was cut by 3 bases, the J end by 2 bases, with 15 bases between. The CDR3 nucleotides read TGTGCCAGCAGCTCTGGAGGGCATGGGACCTACGAGCAGTACTTC. Encoded protein: CASSSGGHGTYEQYF.

The chain is built from TRBV29-1 and TRBJ1-1, with 7 bases matching TRBD1. CDR3 length: 14 residues. Germline V gives CDR1 SQVTM, CDR2 ANQGSEA. Trimming took 4 bases from V and 1 from J; bases not matched to a gene: 6. The CDR3 protein is CSVGIGGANTEAFF. The CDR3 region has the DNA TGCAGCGTTGGAATAGGGGGCGCGAACACTGAAGCTTTCTTT.

This chain joins TRBV6-1 and TRBJ1-1, with 7 bases identical to TRBD1. Germline-derived CDR1 and CDR2 are MNHNS and SASEGT. J lost 8 bases, V lost 6 bases, and 3 bases had no gene match. This CDR3 contains 11 residues. Here the CDR3 DNA reads TGTGCCAGCAGATCACAGGGGGAAGCTTTCTTT. Protein: CASRSQGEAFF.

V usage is TRBV10-3 and J usage is TRBJ2-6; no definite D call. CDR1 is ENHRY, CDR2 SYGVKD, per germline. The CDR3 is 15 amino acids. Trimming stripped 4 bases from V and 2 bases from J, with 9 bases between. CDR3 nucleotides: TGTGCCATCAGTGTCGGCGAGGCTGGGGCCAACGTCCTGACTTTC. It encodes CAISVGEAGANVLTF.

The gene calls are TRBV11-2 and TRBJ1-2, with D uncertain. The V and J ends lost 0 bases and 6 bases respectively, with 20 bases between them. The CDR3 extends over 17 amino acids. Germline V lookup: CDR1 SGHAT, CDR2 FQNNGV. DNA for the CDR3: TGTGCCAGCAGCTTAGATATAGAGCTGCACCCCGGGGATGGCTACACCTTC. Translated: CASSLDIELHPGDGYTF.

This clone was seen only a few times. The chain has TRBV7-2 and TRBJ2-3, with a possible D match to TRBD2 (6 bases). This CDR3 is 14 amino acids long. The germline CDR1 and CDR2 sequences are SGHTA and FQGNSA. V was trimmed by 6 bases and J by 4 bases, leaving 14 bases between them. CDR3 DNA sequence: TGTGCCAGCAGGGGACTTAACCCCTCAGATACGCAGTATTTT. This gives the protein CASRGLNPSDTQYF.

The chain joins TRBV4-1 to TRBJ1-5; D remains ambiguous. V was shortened by 0 bases and J by 5 bases, with 5 bases between the two germline ends. The length of the CDR3 is 13 residues. CDR1 is MGHRA, CDR2 YSYEKL, per germline. In DNA form, the CDR3 reads TGCGCCAGCAGCCAAGAGCGAGATCAGCCCCAGCATTTT. Translation gives CASSQERDQPQHF.

The V and J genes are TRBV9 and TRBJ2-3; TRBD2 agrees at 7 bases. Germline assignment: CDR1 SGDLS and CDR2 YYNGEE. CDR3 size: 15 residues. Trimming took 4 bases from V and 2 from J; bases not matched to a gene: 7. The DNA of the CDR3 is TGTGCCAGCAGCTCGGGGAGGGGAGCCACAGATACGCAGTATTTT. This sequence encodes CASSSGRGATDTQYF.

This clone came up once. V gene TRBV28 combines with J gene TRBJ1-2; D not certain. V lost 8 bases, J lost 7 bases, and 17 bases lay in between. Per germline, CDR1 MDHEN and CDR2 SYDVKM. The CDR3 contains 13 residues. The CDR3 here is CASVTSWAGGYTF. The CDR3 region has the DNA TGTGCCAGCGTTACGTCGTGGGCGGGTGGCTACACCTTC.

The chain employs TRBV6-6 and TRBJ1-2, with 11 bases matching TRBD1. The CDR3 has 15 amino acids. Germline CDR1 is MNHNY and CDR2 is SVGAGI (reference sequence). V shed 4 bases, J shed 6 bases, and the junction held 7 bases outside the gene matches. This chain's CDR3 is CASSSRDRGNDGYTF. As DNA, the CDR3 is TGTGCCAGCAGTTCCCGGGACAGGGGGAACGATGGCTACACCTTC.

CDR3 amino acids: CATSRDQAGYTF. The CDR3 DNA reads as TGTGCCACCAGCAGAGATCAGGCTGGCTACACCTTC. The chain employs TRBV15 and TRBJ1-2; D remains ambiguous. V gave up 0 bases and J gave up 7 bases, with 6 bases separating them. The CDR3 spans 12 residues. Germline-derived CDR1 and CDR2 are LNHNV and YYDKDF (reference sequence). The full variable domain, with the rest looked up from reference TRBV15 and TRBJ1-2, is DAMVIQNPRYQVTQFGKPVTLSCSQTLNHNVMYWYQQKSSQAPKLLFHYYDKDFNNEADTPDNFQSRRPNTSFCFLDIRSPGLGDTAMYLCATSRDQAGYTFGSGTRLTVV.

The CDR3: CASSELAGLFQETQYF. Here the CDR3 DNA reads TGTGCCAGCAGTGAACTGGCAGGGTTATTCCAAGAGACCCAGTACTTC. The V and J genes are TRBV25-1 and TRBJ2-5, with a tentative D call TRBD1 (5 bases). This CDR3 has 16 amino acids. Germline V gene lookup returns CDR1 MGHDK and CDR2 SYGVNS. With 2 bases removed from V and 1 base from J, the gap between germline ends came to 14 bases.

The CDR3 nucleotides are TGCGCCAGCAGCCAAGATGCGGTACGAGAGCAGTACTTC. This gives the protein CASSQDAVREQYF. The chain links TRBV4-1 to TRBJ2-7; D uncertain. Between the trimmed V and J ends, which lost 0 bases and 7 bases, there was a span of 10 bases. The CDR3 sequence is 13 residues long. Germline CDR1 and CDR2: MGHRA and YSYEKL.

The chain carries TRBV19 and TRBJ2-7; D not resolved. V gave up 8 bases and J gave up 0 bases, with 14 bases separating them. CDR1 and CDR2 (germline): LNHDA, SQIVND (reference sequence). This CDR3 region has 14 residues. The CDR3 nucleotides are TGTGCCAGTTCCTCGACGCGGAGCTCCTACGAGCAGTACTTC. It codes for CASSSTRSSYEQYF.